Below are 18 T cell receptor beta chains sequenced from a single sample in a study of radiotherapy plus CTLA-4 blockade in lung cancer. TCRdb's copy holds only in-frame clones and misses some; the assay was immunoSEQ multiplex PCR. The sample records about 77,000 clones, roughly 74% being singletons. The sample in question was peripheral blood, obtained from a patient treated with radiotherapy plus ipilimumab. These receptor sequences come from a human donor with non-small cell lung cancer whose response to radiotherapy plus ipilimumab could not be evaluated.

This clone has only a few counts. The chain uses TRBV7-2 and TRBJ1-4, with unresolved D. V lost 1 base, J lost 13 bases, and 13 bases lay in between. The CDR3 length is 13 residues. The germline V gene has CDR1 SGHTA and CDR2 FQGNSA. This CDR3 reads CASSLDSSVGLFF. The CDR3 region has the DNA TGTGCCAGCAGCTTAGATTCTAGTGTAGGACTGTTTTTT.

V usage is TRBV4-3 and J usage is TRBJ1-5; 7 bases align to TRBD1. Germline CDR1 LGHNA, CDR2 YSLEER. V was clipped by 1 base and J by 1 base; unmatched bases: 1. The CDR3 extends over 15 amino acids. As DNA, the CDR3 is TGCGCCAGCAGCCAAGGACAGGGAAGCAATCAGCCCCAGCATTTT. It translates to CASSQGQGSNQPQHF.

This clone appeared a few times. J is TRBJ2-7 and V is TRBV6-5, with D possibly TRBD1 on 5 matching bases. Germline-derived CDR1 and CDR2 are MNHEY and SVGAGI. The V gene lost 6 bases and the J gene lost 3 bases, with 9 bases spanning the gap. The CDR3 has 12 amino acids. The CDR3, as DNA: TGTGCCAGCAGAACGGACATCTACGAGCAGTACTTC. This translates into CASRTDIYEQYF.

The V call is TRBV2, the J call TRBJ1-6; D gene unclear. Germline CDR1 reads SNHLY; CDR2 reads FYNNEI. The ends were cut back, 3 bases at V and 11 bases at J, with 11 bases in the middle. The CDR3 has 13 residues. The CDR3 sequence is CASSDGIPTPLHF. In DNA, the CDR3 is TGTGCCAGCAGTGATGGCATCCCAACACCCCTCCACTTT.

DNA for the CDR3: TGTGCCAGCAGCATGGGACAGGGACGTTACGAGCAGTACTTC. This gives the protein CASSMGQGRYEQYF. This chain connects TRBV5-6 to TRBJ2-7, with 9 bases fitting TRBD1. The CDR3 spans 14 residues. The V and J ends lost 4 bases and 4 bases, in that order; junction bases with no gene match: 6. Looked up from germline, CDR1 is SGHDT and CDR2 is YYEEEE.

The CDR3 DNA follows: TGTGCCAGCACTCGGAGTCAGGGGATCTACGAGCAGTACTTC. It translates to CASTRSQGIYEQYF. V and J are TRBV28 and TRBJ2-7; a possible D gene is TRBD1 (6 bases). This CDR3 is built from 14 residues. CDR1 MDHEN and CDR2 SYDVKM come from the germline V gene. Trimming took off 7 bases at V and 3 bases at J, with 16 bases between the two ends.

For the CDR3, the DNA is TGTGCCAGCTCACCTAGGGCTAGCGGGAGCTATGAGCAGTTCTTC. The encoded protein is CASSPRASGSYEQFF. This chain links TRBV18 with TRBJ2-1; 10 bases agree with TRBD2. The CDR3 length is 15 residues. Germline CDR1 KGHSH, CDR2 LQKENI. V lost 3 bases to trimming and J lost 8 bases; unmatched junction nucleotides: 7.

On this clone: The same CDR3 arises from other DNA sequences in this sample as well. This rearrangement joins TRBV5-1 to TRBJ1-2, with 7 nucleotides matching TRBD1. CDR3 length: 14 residues. Germline V gene lookup returns CDR1 SGHRS and CDR2 YFSETQ. Trimming removed 4 bases from V and 4 bases from J; junction bases left unmatched: 7. The CDR3 loop is CASSPGGQSYGYTF. The CDR3 bases are TGCGCCAGCAGCCCAGGGGGACAGTCCTATGGCTACACCTTC.

This chain's CDR3 is CATHRRETEAFF. CDR3 nucleotides: TGTGCCACCCATAGACGGGAGACTGAAGCTTTCTTT. The gene calls are TRBV2 and TRBJ1-1; D not resolved. Looked up from germline, CDR1 is SNHLY and CDR2 is FYNNEI. The CDR3 length is 12 residues. Trimming left V 10 bases short and J 5 bases short, with 14 bases between.

As for this clone: At the DNA level, this CDR3 is encoded by other sequences in the same sample as well. The V gene is TRBV20-1, the J gene TRBJ1-2, with no clear D. Germline CDR1 and CDR2: DFQATT and SNEGSKA (reference sequence). This CDR3 contains 11 residues. V gave up 6 bases and J gave up 3 bases, with 8 bases separating them. The DNA of the CDR3 is TGCAGTGCGCGGGAGGACTATGGCTACACCTTC. Protein product: CSAREDYGYTF.

This chain connects TRBV5-1 to TRBJ2-1; D not certain. V was cut by 4 bases and J by 8 bases, with 22 bases left in between. Germline V gives CDR1 SGHRS, CDR2 YFSETQ. The CDR3 has 16 residues. CDR3 DNA: TGCGCCAGCAGCCCTCGGCGCGACTCCGCCCCTCATGAGCAGTTCTTC. This sequence encodes CASSPRRDSAPHEQFF.

This chain connects TRBV5-5 to TRBJ2-2, with no clear D. The germline V gene encodes CDR1 SGHKS and CDR2 YYEKEE (reference sequence). The germline V and J ends were trimmed by 1 base and 2 bases, with 6 bases remaining between them. The CDR3 has 14 residues. The CDR3 coding sequence is TGTGCCAGCAGCTTGATAGATAACACCGGGGAGCTGTTTTTT. Its translation: CASSLIDNTGELFF. The variable domain in full, completed from reference TRBV5-5 and TRBJ2-2, reads DAGVTQSPTHLIKTRGQQVTLRCSPISGHKSVSWYQQVLGQGPQFIFQYYEKEERGRGNFPDRFSARQFPNYSSELNVNALLLGDSALYLCASSLIDNTGELFFGEGSRLTVL.

The chain recombines TRBV7-9 with TRBJ2-5; D is possibly TRBD1 (7 bases). The CDR3 consists of 15 residues. Trimming cost V 3 bases and J 5 bases, with 16 bases left between them. Looked up from germline, CDR1 is SEHNR and CDR2 is FQNEAQ (reference sequence). CDR3 region: CASSFPAGGNETQYF. The CDR3 nucleotides read TGTGCCAGCAGCTTCCCCGCAGGGGGGAATGAGACCCAGTACTTC.

This clone was seen a few times. The rearrangement joins TRBV28 to TRBJ2-4; 11 bases are shared with TRBD1. CDR1 is MDHEN, CDR2 SYDVKM, per germline. V shed 6 bases and J 8 bases; nucleotides not matched to a gene: 3. The CDR3 is 13 amino acids. The CDR3, as DNA: TGTGCCAGCAGCCGGGACAGGGGGGACATTCAGTACTTC. Translating it yields CASSRDRGDIQYF.

This chain links TRBV7-9 with TRBJ2-1, with TRBD2 matching over 10 bases. Germline trimming cut 3 bases from V and 8 bases from J; bases unmatched to any gene: 13. Germline V gene sequence: CDR1 SEHNR, CDR2 FQNEAQ (reference sequence). The CDR3 length is 17 residues. DNA for the CDR3: TGTGCCAGCAGCTTCTACTCTTTAGCGGGAGGTTGGGATGAGCAGTTCTTC. Amino acid sequence: CASSFYSLAGGWDEQFF.

This clone appeared a single time. The chain is built from TRBV5-4 and TRBJ2-3, with 12 nucleotides matching TRBD2. V shed 4 bases, J shed 5 bases, and the junction held 8 bases outside the gene matches. Germline CDR1 SGHNT, CDR2 YYREEE (reference sequence). CDR3 size: 16 residues. CDR3 DNA sequence: TGTGCCAGCAGCACAAGAGCTAGCGGGGGGGAAGATACGCAGTATTTT. Translation: CASSTRASGGEDTQYF.

The chain carries TRBV5-1 and TRBJ2-5; tentative D call: TRBD2 (5 bases). V was clipped by 0 bases and J by 5 bases, with 14 bases between them. The CDR3 sequence is 15 residues long. Germline assignment: CDR1 SGHRS and CDR2 YFSETQ. The CDR3 nucleotides read TGCGCCAGCAGCTTGGTGGCTAGCCCGTCCGAGACCCAGTACTTC. Translating it yields CASSLVASPSETQYF.

This clone was recorded only once. CDR3: CASRWDREGETEAFF. CDR3 DNA: TGTGCCAGTAGGTGGGACAGGGAGGGCGAAACTGAAGCTTTCTTT. The chain couples TRBV19 to TRBJ1-1; 9 bases are shared with TRBD1. The trim removed 6 bases at V and 5 bases at J, leaving 10 bases unmatched. CDR1 LNHDA and CDR2 SQIVND come from the germline V gene (reference sequence). The CDR3 length is 15 residues.